These 10 T cell receptor beta chains share one sample of origin, sequenced in a study of cytomegalovirus exposure and HLA in healthy donors. 60 Vbeta and 13 Jbeta primers were used in PCR. Measured with immunoSEQ multiplex PCR; TCRdb has only the in-frame clones, and not every one. The sample has about 240,000 clones; about 80% are singletons. Sequencing input: PBMCs. These receptors came from a woman aged 55-69 years in good health and CMV-seropositive.

This chain connects TRBV27 to TRBJ2-5; TRBD1 matches at 7 bases. The J call may be mistaken, given a closer DNA end match to TRBJ2-7. In germline, CDR1 is MNHEY, CDR2 SMNVEV (reference sequence). The length of the CDR3 is 14 residues. DNA for the CDR3: TGTGCCAGCAGTACCGCTTGGGACAGCTACGAGCAGTACTTC. Its translation is CASSTAWDSYEQYF.

This clone was counted once. This chain's CDR3 is CASSATGTGGYEQYF. CDR3 bases: TGTGCCAGCAGCGCCACCGGGACTGGCGGTTACGAGCAGTACTTC. This chain joins TRBV7-9 and TRBJ2-7, with D tentatively TRBD2 (6 bases). The CDR3 totals 15 residues. Germline-derived CDR1 and CDR2 are SEHNR and FQNEAQ (reference sequence). V lost 5 bases and J 4 bases, leaving 18 bases between the germline ends.

This chain joins TRBV18 and TRBJ1-5, with TRBD1 identical over 8 bases. The CDR3 length is 13 residues. Germline loops: CDR1 KGHSH, CDR2 LQKENI. V lost 3 bases and J lost 6; bases outside the gene matches: 1. The CDR3, as DNA: TGTGCCAGCTCACCGGACAGGGTTCAGCCCCAGCATTTT. This sequence encodes CASSPDRVQPQHF.

Worth noting for this clone: Other DNA variants within this sample encode the same CDR3. This rearrangement joins TRBV9 to TRBJ1-5; 7 nucleotides line up with TRBD1. This CDR3 comprises 14 residues. Germline loops: CDR1 SGDLS, CDR2 YYNGEE. V dropped 0 bases and J dropped 4; count of bases not matched to a gene: 1. CDR3 coding DNA: TGTGCCAGCAGCGTAGGACAGGGAAATCAGCCCCAGCATTTT. It specifies CASSVGQGNQPQHF.

The count of this clone is one. The chain employs TRBV25-1 and TRBJ2-6; 9 bases map to TRBD1. CDR3 size: 16 residues. CDR1 and CDR2 from the germline V gene are MGHDK and SYGVNS. Trimming cost V 4 bases and J 0 bases; bases outside gene matches: 1. CDR3 in amino acids: CASSGDRVSGANVLTF. The CDR3 DNA sequence: TGTGCCAGCAGTGGGGACAGGGTCTCTGGGGCCAACGTCCTGACTTTC.

This chain connects TRBV18 to TRBJ2-1; 13 bases map to TRBD2. CDR3 length equals 16 residues. Germline trimming cut 2 bases from V and 4 bases from J; bases unmatched to any gene: 2. Germline CDR1 and CDR2: KGHSH and LQKENI. The CDR3 nucleotides read TGTGCCAGCTCACCATTACTAGCGGGAGGGTACAATGAGCAGTTCTTC. Protein: CASSPLLAGGYNEQFF. The whole variable domain, filled in from reference TRBV18 and TRBJ2-1, reads NAGVMQNPRHLVRRRGQEARLRCSPMKGHSHVYWYRQLPEEGLKFMVYLQKENIIDESGMPKERFSAEFPKEGPSILRIQQVVRGDSAAYFCASSPLLAGGYNEQFFGPGTRLTVL.

The table lists this clone with a count of one. This rearrangement joins TRBV5-1 to TRBJ2-3; D is possibly TRBD2 (5 bases). The CDR3 extends over 17 amino acids. Deletions cut 4 bases from V and 1 base from J, with 19 bases between. The V gene's germline CDR1 is SGHRS and CDR2 YFSETQ. CDR3 DNA: TGCGCCAGCAGCCCGAGTCGGAGGACCCTCGGCACAGATACGCAGTATTTT. This codes for CASSPSRRTLGTDTQYF.

This sequence joins TRBV5-1 and TRBJ2-5; TRBD2 agrees at 7 bases. The V gene end was trimmed by 7 bases and the J gene end by 4 bases; junction bases not matched to a gene: 7. This CDR3 has 13 amino acids. Germline CDR1 SGHRS, CDR2 YFSETQ. CDR3 amino acids: CASREERRETQYF. CDR3 nucleotides: TGCGCCAGCCGGGAGGAGAGGCGAGAGACCCAGTACTTC.

The V and J genes are TRBV12-5 and TRBJ2-6; a weak D match, TRBD2 (6 bases). Trimming removed 6 bases from V and 0 bases from J, with 12 bases in between. The CDR3 totals 16 residues. Germline CDR1 LGHNT, CDR2 FRNRAP. The CDR3 sequence is CASGRDGSSGANVLTF. The CDR3 DNA reads TGTGCTAGTGGCCGGGACGGGAGCTCTGGGGCCAACGTCCTGACTTTC.

The chain is built from TRBV2 and TRBJ2-5; D may be TRBD2 (5 bases). The DNA end is a closer match to TRBJ2-7, so the J assignment may be wrong. CDR3 length equals 12 residues. Germline CDR1 and CDR2: SNHLY and FYNNEI. In nucleotides, the CDR3 is TGTGCCAGCGGGAGTGGAAGATACGAGCAGTACTTC. It yields the protein CASGSGRYEQYF.